What follows describes a single T cell receptor beta chain. Its cognate antigen has yet to be identified. Per-base quality was not reported, and no clone a single base away is much larger than it. This sample stems from a study of CD8+ T cells in alopecia areata listed by TCRdb under 2018. Describing the broader study: To study T cell clonal expansion in alopecia areata, the researchers applied high-throughput TCRbeta sequencing to both the C3H/HeJ mouse model and human patients. In humans, TCRbeta sequencing was performed on scalp tissue and on sorted CD4+ and CD8+ peripheral blood T cells from healthy controls and from patients with patchy or totalis/universalis alopecia areata. Clonality in the scalp was compared among normal scalp (n=4), patchy alopecia areata scalp (n=8), and alopecia totalis/universalis scalp (n=8). RNA came from the PAXgene miRNA kit for fixed scalp, the miRNeasy kit for PBMCs, and the RNeasy kit for mouse skin. TCRbeta CDR3 regions were amplified by immunoSEQ multiplex PCR with 35 Vbeta forward and 13 Jbeta reverse primers. Points the paper makes about the study in general: Compared with normal scalp, lesional scalp, particularly in alopecia totalis/universalis, had higher clonality and more expanded CD8+ clones, which suggests antigenic drive. Shared TCR sequences between patients were less evident than in mice, which may be partly attributable to HLA diversity in the patient population. Resident alphabeta T cells in normal human skin are also sequenced, complicating scalp TCR repertoire analysis, unlike mouse skin dominated by gammadelta T cells.

PBMCs were isolated by density centrifugation and stained for CD3, CD4 and CD8, and CD4+ and CD8+ T cells were sorted on a FACSAria. Unaffected controls provided scalp biopsies and blood samples. CDR1 and CDR2 are read off the germline V gene (reference sequence) as LNHNV and YYDKDF. V and J are truncated by 5 bases and 0 bases respectively, leaving an intervening sequence of 10 bases. The CDR3 has 15 amino acids, counting the end cysteine and phenylalanine. Only the CDR3 part of the read is kept: 45 bases, read in frame from the first base. The library was obtained by the immunoSEQ multiplex PCR assay. RNA was extracted from all samples and reverse transcribed into cDNA, which served as template for TCR sequencing. First-strand cDNA was synthesized using SuperScript III with a 2:1 mix of oligo-dT and random hexamers. A synthetic immune receptor repertoire was used to measure amplification bias, and any remaining bias was corrected computationally. The published analysis was carried out like this. Raw reads were preprocessed for error removal, and CDR3 was defined according to IMGT conventions as running from the conserved cysteine to phenylalanine. Clonality was computed by normalizing Shannon entropy by log2 of the number of productive unique TCRs and subtracting the result from 1. Whether each scalp clone was CD4 or CD8 was inferred by checking scalp TCRbeta sequences against the CD4 and CD8 repertoires from sorted blood. TCRdb holds this immuneACCESS table with in-frame rearrangements only. Some clones are missing; in checked studies, unresolved V genes explain under half, and the rest has no known cause. D and trimming come from the DNA, and the V and J calls and clone size come from that table. For this sample the table gives fewer than 110,000 clones, of which 55% were detected only once. The biggest ten clones account for around 8.8% of the sample.

The chain uses TRBV15 and TRBJ2-2, with TRBD1 perhaps the D gene, on 5 matching bases. Sequenced: CD4+ T cells sorted from blood. This clonotype was obtained from a human donor in good health. The CDR3 is CATSGASANTGELFF. The DNA reads TGTGCCACCAGCGGGGCCAGCGCGAACACCGGGGAGCTGTTTTTT. This CDR3, with the reference TRBV15 and TRBJ2-2 proteins standing in past its ends, gives the full variable domain DAMVIQNPRYQVTQFGKPVTLSCSQTLNHNVMYWYQQKSSQAPKLLFHYYDKDFNNEADTPDNFQSRRPNTSFCFLDIRSPGLGDTAMYLCATSGASANTGELFFGEGSRLTVL.